This TCR beta chain was recovered during a study of T cells after yellow fever vaccination (dated by TCRdb to between 2019 and 2020). Study-wide context: The SMART-Seq v4 Ultra Low Input RNA kit was used to prepare libraries from fractions with low cell numbers. To follow T-cell clones before and after primary and booster YFV17D yellow fever vaccination, bulk TCR alpha and beta repertoires were sequenced over time. Blood samples were taken at several timepoints before and after primary and secondary immunization, and bulk PBMC replicates and cell subsets were isolated. Two healthy male donors, one aged 18 to 30 and one aged 30 to 40 years, made up the cohort.

This clonotype came up a few times. This receptor's antigen is unknown. No per-base quality is available; no much larger clone lies one base away. What the treatment or condition label conveys for this sample: live attenuated yellow fever vaccine strain. At each blood-draw timepoint, two biological replicates of bulk PBMCs were obtained. A standard Ficoll-Paque protocol was used to isolate PBMCs from peripheral blood. TriZol was used to extract RNA from bulk PBMCs, from CD4 and CD8 fractions, and from dextramer-positive and dextramer-negative fractions. Synthesis of TCR cDNA relied on 5'RACE template switching, a step that introduced a universal primer site along with unique molecular identifiers. cDNA synthesis was primed from both the TCR alpha and TCR beta constant segments. Two PCR steps were used to amplify libraries, with sample barcodes and sequencing adapters being added in the second step. Sequencing of libraries was performed on Illumina HiSeq 2500 (2x100 bp) or NovaSeq (2x150 bp). The paper's data handling went like this. Reads were demultiplexed and collapsed into UMI consensus sequences with MIGEC, and V(D)J alignment was performed with MiXCR. Vaccine-responding clonotypes were defined with edgeR using replicate PBMC samples, requiring FDR below 0.01 and a log2 fold change above 5 up to day 15. Bulk clonotypes were assigned CD4 or CD8 identity according to which sequenced CD4 or CD8 repertoire held them at higher abundance. TCRdb took the public reads, trimmed them with fastp at Q25, ran MiXCR for clone calling and kept in-frame beta chains. Rows with a matching CDR3 protein are joined into one entry that keeps the most common DNA and genes. The V and J calls and clone size come from TCRdb's table, not from the authors' own analysis. The sample table contains 400,000 or so distinct CDR3 sequences; only one count was recorded for more than 9% of them. The ten largest make up less than 20% of the sample.

V and J are truncated by 5 bases and 4 bases respectively, leaving an intervening sequence of 22 bases. Taken from the germline V gene, the CDR1 and CDR2 loops are SGHNT and YENEEA. The CDR3 sequence holds 17 residues, the cysteine and phenylalanine included. CDR3 DNA is the only sequence kept; it has 51 bases, read in frame from the first base. The study at large found these results: The secondary T-cell response was found to be weaker but faster than the primary response, with a peak reached on day 5 rather than on day 15. Only a couple of donors were included in the study, so the extent to which the findings can be generalized is limited. A small fraction of clonotypes showed up in both the CD4 and CD8 compartments, probably as a result of convergent recombination. Because abundant contaminating clonotypes from the bulk population could be contained in FACS-sorted repertoires, computational filtering was required. Most clones expanded after primary vaccination were re-detected after the booster (almost 98% of CD4 and more than 70% of CD8), suggesting broad memory maintenance.

The rearrangement combines TRBV11-3 with TRBJ2-3; the D region may be TRBD1 or TRBD2, each matching 6 bases equally. This TCR derives from a man aged 18 to 35 who received the YFV17D yellow fever vaccine. Sequences were derived from PBMCs, sampled on the day of the first yellow fever vaccination. The DNA sequence is TGTGCCAGCAGCCGCGGGGCAACAGGGATTGGTGCAGATACGCAGTATTTT. Its translation reads: CASSRGATGIGADTQYF.